These 14 T cell receptor beta chains originate from one sample sequenced in a study of blood T cell repertoires in COVID-19. Repertoires were generated with immunoSEQ multiplex PCR, while TCRdb's copy carries only in-frame clones and drops some. Of 50,000 to 75,000 clones listed, about 91% are singletons. The sample taken for sequencing was peripheral blood. Every receptor here comes from a man aged 45-60 years with active COVID-19.

The V and J genes are TRBV3-1 (or the pseudogene TRBV3-2) and TRBJ1-6; D is perhaps TRBD1 (5 bases). Germline loops: CDR1 LGHDT, CDR2 YNNKEL (reference sequence). CDR3 length equals 14 residues. Trimming took 1 base from V and 14 from J, leaving 15 bases between them. CDR3 coding DNA: TGTGCCAGCAGCCAAGGTCCCAATGGGGCCTCCCTCCACTTT. The encoded protein is CASSQGPNGASLHF.

The V and J genes are TRBV7-9 and TRBJ2-7; possible D gene TRBD1, 5 bases. The CDR3 has 10 amino acids. Germline V gives CDR1 SEHNR, CDR2 FQNEAQ (reference sequence). Trimming removed 10 bases at V and 8 bases at J, with 12 bases between. CDR3 sequence reads: CAISEDKQYF. The CDR3 bases are TGTGCCATCTCCGAGGACAAGCAGTACTTC.

The chain links TRBV6-1 to TRBJ1-4; a possible D gene is TRBD1 (5 bases). This CDR3 spans 17 amino acids. Germline lookup yields CDR1 MNHNS and CDR2 SASEGT. Trimming removed 0 bases at V and 7 bases at J, with 18 bases between. CDR3 residues: CASSEANGGVRIEKLFF. The CDR3 bases are TGTGCCAGCAGTGAAGCGAACGGGGGAGTTCGCATTGAAAAACTGTTTTTT.

The rearrangement joins TRBV24-1 to TRBJ2-2, with D possibly matching TRBD2 (7 bases). This CDR3 comprises 15 residues. Between the trimmed V and J ends, which lost 5 bases and 6 bases, there was a span of 15 bases. From germline, CDR1 is KGHDR and CDR2 SFDVKD. The CDR3 DNA follows: TGTGCCACCAGTGCCTTGAGGGGGGGCGCCGGGGAGCTGTTTTTT. It is translated as CATSALRGGAGELFF.

This clone was seen more than once but under ten times. J is TRBJ1-3 and V is TRBV5-1, with D uncertain. CDR1 is SGHRS and CDR2 is YFSETQ in the germline V gene. V was pared by 0 bases and J by 8 bases, with 12 bases between. This CDR3 has 14 residues. CDR3 bases: TGCGCCAGCAGCTTGGATTCTAGTCGGGACACCATATATTTT. It encodes CASSLDSSRDTIYF.

The chain employs TRBV5-6 and TRBJ2-1; D is possibly TRBD2 (6 bases). The germline CDR1 and CDR2 sequences are SGHDT and YYEEEE. This CDR3 comprises 18 residues. V lost 2 bases and J lost 0, with 18 bases in between. The CDR3 is CASSFWLGLASSYNEQFF. The CDR3 DNA follows: TGTGCCAGCAGCTTTTGGTTAGGCCTAGCGAGCTCCTACAATGAGCAGTTCTTC. The full variable domain, rest sourced from reference TRBV5-6 and TRBJ2-1, is DAGVTQSPTHLIKTRGQQVTLRCSPKSGHDTVSWYQQALGQGPQFIFQYYEEEERQRGNFPDRFSGHQFPNYSSELNVNALLLGDSALYLCASSFWLGLASSYNEQFFGPGTRLTVL.

This clone appeared once. CDR3 region: CASSDGAGGPDTQYF. CDR3 DNA: TGTGCCAGCAGTGACGGGGCAGGGGGACCAGATACGCAGTATTTT. This sequence joins TRBV6-4 and TRBJ2-3, with 7 bases matching TRBD1. The CDR3 extends over 15 amino acids. V gave up 2 bases and J gave up 4 bases; unmatched junction bases: 6. Germline CDR1 and CDR2: MRHNA and SNTAGT.

The chain uses TRBV28 and TRBJ1-3; TRBD1 matches 7 bases. Trimming removed 5 bases from V and 0 bases from J; junction bases left unmatched: 4. The CDR3 has 15 amino acids. CDR1 and CDR2 (germline): MDHEN, SYDVKM. For the CDR3, the DNA is TGTGCCAGCAGTCCCGACAGGGACTCTGGAAACACCATATATTTT. This translates into CASSPDRDSGNTIYF.

The chain uses TRBV6-2 or TRBV6-3 and TRBJ1-5, with TRBD1 matching 7 bases. This CDR3 is built from 17 residues. Germline V CDR1 and CDR2: MNHEY, SVGEGT. Trimming removed 2 bases from V and 2 bases from J; junction bases left unmatched: 9. The CDR3 sequence: CASSYARQGDGNQPQHF. CDR3 DNA: TGTGCCAGCAGTTACGCCCGACAGGGCGACGGCAATCAGCCCCAGCATTTT.

The chain joins TRBV19 to TRBJ1-3; 10 bases fit TRBD1. CDR3 length equals 12 residues. The trim removed 10 bases at V and 7 bases at J, leaving 4 bases unmatched. In germline, CDR1 is LNHDA, CDR2 SQIVND (reference sequence). The CDR3 reads CANPDRGNTIYF. CDR3 DNA: TGTGCCAATCCGGACAGGGGGAACACCATATATTTT.

The V gene is TRBV4-3, the J gene TRBJ1-5, with a weak D call TRBD1 (5 bases). V lost 0 bases and J lost 3, with 12 bases in between. The CDR3 is 16 residues long. The germline gives CDR1 LGHNA, CDR2 YSLEER. The CDR3 spells CASSQEVGGNNQPQHF. The CDR3 DNA reads as TGCGCCAGCAGCCAAGAGGTGGGGGGGAACAATCAGCCCCAGCATTTT.

The rearrangement links TRBV7-9 to TRBJ2-3, with D possibly being TRBD1 (6 bases). From germline, CDR1 is SEHNR and CDR2 FQNEAQ (reference sequence). Trimming shortened V by 8 bases and J by 0 bases, and 12 bases separated the two germline ends. The CDR3 is made up of 14 amino acids. The CDR3 DNA reads as TGTGCCAGCTCCGGAAGGGGGAGCACAGATACGCAGTATTTT. The encoded protein is CASSGRGSTDTQYF.

This CDR3 is CATSRDGQNNEKLFF. In DNA, the CDR3 is TGTGCCACCAGCAGAGATGGTCAGAATAATGAAAAACTGTTTTTT. The rearrangement links TRBV15 to TRBJ1-4, with D uncertain. Trimming took off 0 bases at V and 4 bases at J, with 9 bases between the two ends. Germline assignment: CDR1 LNHNV and CDR2 YYDKDF (reference sequence). The CDR3 length is 15 residues.

V and J are TRBV12-3 or TRBV12-4 and TRBJ2-3; 10 bases fit TRBD1. V lost 4 bases, J lost 8 bases, and 3 bases stayed unmatched. The CDR3 loop spans 13 amino acids. CDR3 nucleotide sequence: TGTGCCAGCAGTTCCCGGACAGGGGGTACGCAGTATTTT. Amino acids: CASSSRTGGTQYF.